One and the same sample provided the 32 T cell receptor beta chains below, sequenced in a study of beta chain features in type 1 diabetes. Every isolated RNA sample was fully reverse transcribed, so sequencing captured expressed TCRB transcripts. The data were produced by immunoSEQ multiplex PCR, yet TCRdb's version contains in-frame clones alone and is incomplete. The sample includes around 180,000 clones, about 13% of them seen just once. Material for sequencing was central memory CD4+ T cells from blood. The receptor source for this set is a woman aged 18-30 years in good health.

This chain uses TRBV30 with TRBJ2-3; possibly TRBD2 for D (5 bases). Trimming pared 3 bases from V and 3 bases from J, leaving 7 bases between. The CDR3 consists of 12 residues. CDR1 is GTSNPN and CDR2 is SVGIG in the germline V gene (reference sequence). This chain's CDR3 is CAWSSGTDTQYF. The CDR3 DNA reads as TGTGCCTGGAGCAGCGGTACAGATACGCAGTATTTT.

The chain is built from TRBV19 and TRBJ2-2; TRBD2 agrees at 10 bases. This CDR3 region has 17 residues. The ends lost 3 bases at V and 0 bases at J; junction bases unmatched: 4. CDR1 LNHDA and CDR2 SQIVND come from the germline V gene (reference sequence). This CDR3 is CASSILAGVTNTGELFF. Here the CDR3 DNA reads TGTGCCAGTAGTATCCTAGCGGGAGTCACGAACACCGGGGAGCTGTTTTTT.

The CDR3 here is CASSPQTATDTQYF. CDR3 bases: TGTGCCAGCAGTCCGCAGACAGCCACAGATACGCAGTATTTT. The chain is built from TRBV27 and TRBJ2-3; the D gene is possibly TRBD1 (5 bases). Germline CDR1 and CDR2: MNHEY and SMNVEV (reference sequence). This CDR3 comprises 14 residues. V shed 5 bases and J shed 2 bases, with 11 bases lying between them.

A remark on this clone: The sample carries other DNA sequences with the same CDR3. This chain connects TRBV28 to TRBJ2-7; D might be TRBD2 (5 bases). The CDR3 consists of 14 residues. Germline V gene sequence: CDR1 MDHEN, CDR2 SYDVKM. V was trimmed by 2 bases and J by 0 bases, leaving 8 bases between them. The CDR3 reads CASSLTGSSYEQYF. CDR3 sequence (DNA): TGTGCCAGCAGTTTAACGGGGAGCTCCTACGAGCAGTACTTC.

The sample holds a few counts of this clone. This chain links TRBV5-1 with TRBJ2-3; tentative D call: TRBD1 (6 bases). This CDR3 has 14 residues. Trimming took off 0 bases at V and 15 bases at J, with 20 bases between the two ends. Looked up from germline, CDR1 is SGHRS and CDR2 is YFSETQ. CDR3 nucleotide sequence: TGCGCCAGCAGCTTGGGGGGACCGACAGGCGGCGGATATTTT. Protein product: CASSLGGPTGGGYF. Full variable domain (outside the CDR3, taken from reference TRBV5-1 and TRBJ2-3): KAGVTQTPRYLIKTRGQQVTLSCSPISGHRSVSWYQQTPGQGLQFLFEYFSETQRNKGNFPGRFSGRQFSNSRSEMNVSTLELGDSALYLCASSLGGPTGGGYFGPGTRLTVL.

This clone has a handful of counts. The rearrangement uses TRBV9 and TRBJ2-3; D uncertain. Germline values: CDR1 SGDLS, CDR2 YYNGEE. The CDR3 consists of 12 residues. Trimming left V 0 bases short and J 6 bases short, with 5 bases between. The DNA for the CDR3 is TGTGCCAGCAGCGTAGCTACCGATACGCAGTATTTT. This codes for CASSVATDTQYF.

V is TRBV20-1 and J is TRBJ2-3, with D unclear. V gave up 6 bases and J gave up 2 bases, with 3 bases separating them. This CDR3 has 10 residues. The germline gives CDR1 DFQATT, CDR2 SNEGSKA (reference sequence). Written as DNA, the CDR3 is TGCAGTGCCATCACAGATACGCAGTATTTT. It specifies CSAITDTQYF.

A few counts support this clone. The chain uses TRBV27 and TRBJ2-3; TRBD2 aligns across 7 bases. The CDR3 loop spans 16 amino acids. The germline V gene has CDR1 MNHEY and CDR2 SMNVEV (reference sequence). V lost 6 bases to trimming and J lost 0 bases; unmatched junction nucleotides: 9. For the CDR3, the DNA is TGTGCCAGCAGGATCACTAGCGTATCTAGCACAGATACGCAGTATTTT. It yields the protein CASRITSVSSTDTQYF.

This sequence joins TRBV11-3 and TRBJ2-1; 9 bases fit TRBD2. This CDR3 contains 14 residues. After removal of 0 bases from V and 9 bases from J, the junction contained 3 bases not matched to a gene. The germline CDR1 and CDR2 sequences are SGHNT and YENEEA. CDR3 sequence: CASSLDSGSSEQFF. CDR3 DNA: TGTGCCAGCAGCTTAGATAGCGGGAGCTCTGAGCAGTTCTTC.

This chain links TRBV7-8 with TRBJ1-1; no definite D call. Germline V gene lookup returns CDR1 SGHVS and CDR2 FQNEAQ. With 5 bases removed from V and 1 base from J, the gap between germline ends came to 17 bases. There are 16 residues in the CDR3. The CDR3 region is CASSPRIDGKNTEAFF. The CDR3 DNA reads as TGTGCCAGCAGCCCGAGGATAGACGGCAAGAACACTGAAGCTTTCTTT.

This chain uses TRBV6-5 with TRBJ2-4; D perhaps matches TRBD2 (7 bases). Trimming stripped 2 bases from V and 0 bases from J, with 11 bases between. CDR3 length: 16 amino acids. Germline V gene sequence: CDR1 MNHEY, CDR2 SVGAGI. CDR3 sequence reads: CASSYGGALAKNIQYF. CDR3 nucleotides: TGTGCCAGCAGTTACGGGGGGGCTCTAGCCAAAAACATTCAGTACTTC.

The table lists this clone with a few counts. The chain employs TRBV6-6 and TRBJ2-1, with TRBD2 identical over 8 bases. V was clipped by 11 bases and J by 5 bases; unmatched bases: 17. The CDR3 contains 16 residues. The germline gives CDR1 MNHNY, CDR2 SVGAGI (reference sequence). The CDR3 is CALGRGGSSYHNEQFF. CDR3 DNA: TGTGCCTTGGGCCGGGGGGGTTCTAGTTACCACAATGAGCAGTTCTTC.

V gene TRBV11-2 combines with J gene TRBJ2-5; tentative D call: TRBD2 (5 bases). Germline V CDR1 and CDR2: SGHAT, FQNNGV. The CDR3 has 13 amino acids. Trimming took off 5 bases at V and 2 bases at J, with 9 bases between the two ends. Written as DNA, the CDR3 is TGTGCCAGCAGCAAAACTAGACAAGAGACCCAGTACTTC. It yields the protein CASSKTRQETQYF.

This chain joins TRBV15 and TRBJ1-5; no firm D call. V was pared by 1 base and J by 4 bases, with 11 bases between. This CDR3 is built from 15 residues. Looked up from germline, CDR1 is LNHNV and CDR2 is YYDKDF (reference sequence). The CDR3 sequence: CATSRARGRNQPQHF. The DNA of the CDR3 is TGTGCCACCAGCAGAGCTCGCGGGCGGAATCAGCCCCAGCATTTT.

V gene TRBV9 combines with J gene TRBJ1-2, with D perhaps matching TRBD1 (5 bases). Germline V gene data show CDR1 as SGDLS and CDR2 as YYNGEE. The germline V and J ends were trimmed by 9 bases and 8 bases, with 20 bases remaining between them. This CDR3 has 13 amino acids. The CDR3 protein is CATKGQPAGGYTF. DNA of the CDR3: TGTGCCACAAAGGGGCAGCCTGCCGGCGGCTACACCTTC.

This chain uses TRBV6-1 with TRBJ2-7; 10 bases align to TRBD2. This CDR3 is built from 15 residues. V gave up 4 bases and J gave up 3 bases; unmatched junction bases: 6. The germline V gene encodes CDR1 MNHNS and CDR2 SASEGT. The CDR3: CASSVSGTSDYEQYF. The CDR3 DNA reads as TGTGCCAGCAGTGTATCCGGGACTAGCGACTACGAGCAGTACTTC.

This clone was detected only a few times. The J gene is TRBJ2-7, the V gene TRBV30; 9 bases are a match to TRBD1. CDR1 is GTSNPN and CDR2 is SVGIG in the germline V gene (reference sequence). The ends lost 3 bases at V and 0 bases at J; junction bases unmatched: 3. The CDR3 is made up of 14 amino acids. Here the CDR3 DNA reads TGTGCCTGGAGGGGACAGGGAAGCTCCTACGAGCAGTACTTC. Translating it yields CAWRGQGSSYEQYF.

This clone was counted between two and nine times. This chain's CDR3 is CASSLPSESYEQYF. The CDR3 nucleotides read TGTGCCAGCAGCTTACCTAGCGAGTCCTACGAGCAGTACTTC. The V and J genes are TRBV7-2 and TRBJ2-7, with TRBD2 as a possible D gene (6 bases). This CDR3 has 14 residues. Germline V gives CDR1 SGHTA, CDR2 FQGNSA. V was clipped by 2 bases and J by 1 base, with 9 bases between them.

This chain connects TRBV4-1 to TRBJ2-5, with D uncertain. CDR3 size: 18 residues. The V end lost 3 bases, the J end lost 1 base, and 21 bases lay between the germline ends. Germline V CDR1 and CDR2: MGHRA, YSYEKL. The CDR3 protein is CASSQKEAFPAAQETQYF. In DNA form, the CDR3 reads TGCGCCAGCAGCCAGAAAGAGGCGTTTCCCGCGGCCCAAGAGACCCAGTACTTC.

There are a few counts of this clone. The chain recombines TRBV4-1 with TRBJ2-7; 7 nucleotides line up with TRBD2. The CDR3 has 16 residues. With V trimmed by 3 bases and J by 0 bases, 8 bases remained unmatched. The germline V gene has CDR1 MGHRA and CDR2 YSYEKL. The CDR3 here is CASSQKAGESSYEQYF. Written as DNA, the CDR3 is TGCGCCAGCAGCCAGAAGGCGGGAGAGAGCTCCTACGAGCAGTACTTC.

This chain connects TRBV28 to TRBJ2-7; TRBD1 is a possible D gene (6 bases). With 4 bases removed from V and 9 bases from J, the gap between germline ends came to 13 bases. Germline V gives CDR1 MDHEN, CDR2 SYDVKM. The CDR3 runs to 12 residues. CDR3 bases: TGTGCCAGCAGTTCAGGGACACAAGGGCAGTACTTC. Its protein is CASSSGTQGQYF.

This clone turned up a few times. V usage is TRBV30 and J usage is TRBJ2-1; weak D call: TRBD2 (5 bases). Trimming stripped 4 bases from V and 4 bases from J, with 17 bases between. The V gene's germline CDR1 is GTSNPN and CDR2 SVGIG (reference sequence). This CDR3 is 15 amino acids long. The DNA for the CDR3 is TGTGCCTGGACCCTAGCCAGCCGGTCATACAATGAGCAGTTCTTC. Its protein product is CAWTLASRSYNEQFF.

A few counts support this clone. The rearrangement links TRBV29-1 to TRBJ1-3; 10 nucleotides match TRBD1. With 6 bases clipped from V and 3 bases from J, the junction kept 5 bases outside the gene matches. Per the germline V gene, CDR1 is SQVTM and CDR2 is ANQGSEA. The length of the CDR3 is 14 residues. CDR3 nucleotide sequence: TGCAGCGTCGTCGGGACAGGGGATGGAAACACCATATATTTT. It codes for CSVVGTGDGNTIYF.

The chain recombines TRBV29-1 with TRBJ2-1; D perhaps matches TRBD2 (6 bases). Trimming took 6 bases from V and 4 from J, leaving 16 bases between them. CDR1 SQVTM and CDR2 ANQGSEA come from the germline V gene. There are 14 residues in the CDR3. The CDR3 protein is CSVGEPGLYNEQFF. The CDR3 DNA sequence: TGCAGCGTGGGAGAACCGGGACTGTACAATGAGCAGTTCTTC.

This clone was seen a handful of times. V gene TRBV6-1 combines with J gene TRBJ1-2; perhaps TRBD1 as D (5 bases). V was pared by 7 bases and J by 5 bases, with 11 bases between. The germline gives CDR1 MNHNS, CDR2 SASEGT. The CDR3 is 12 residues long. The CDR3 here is CASTPRAYGYTF. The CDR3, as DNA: TGTGCCAGCACTCCCAGGGCGTATGGCTACACCTTC.

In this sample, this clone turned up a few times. CDR3: CASAIRTSGLYNEQFF. CDR3 sequence (DNA): TGTGCCAGCGCAATCAGGACTAGCGGTTTGTACAATGAGCAGTTCTTC. The rearrangement joins TRBV27 to TRBJ2-1; 10 bases map to TRBD2. The CDR3 has 16 residues. The trim removed 8 bases at V and 4 bases at J, leaving 11 bases unmatched. Germline-derived CDR1 and CDR2 are MNHEY and SMNVEV (reference sequence).

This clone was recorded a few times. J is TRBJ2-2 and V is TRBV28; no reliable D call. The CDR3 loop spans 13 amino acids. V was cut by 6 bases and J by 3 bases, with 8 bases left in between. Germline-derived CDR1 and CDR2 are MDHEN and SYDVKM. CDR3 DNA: TGTGCCAGCAGCCGACTTTACACCGGGGAGCTGTTTTTT. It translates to CASSRLYTGELFF.

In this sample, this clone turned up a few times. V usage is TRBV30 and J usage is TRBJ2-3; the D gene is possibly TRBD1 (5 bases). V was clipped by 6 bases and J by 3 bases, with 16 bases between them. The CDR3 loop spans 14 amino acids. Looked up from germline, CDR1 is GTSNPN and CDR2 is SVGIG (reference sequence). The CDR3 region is CACSWWGRTDTQYF. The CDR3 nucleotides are TGTGCCTGTTCCTGGTGGGGCAGGACAGATACGCAGTATTTT.

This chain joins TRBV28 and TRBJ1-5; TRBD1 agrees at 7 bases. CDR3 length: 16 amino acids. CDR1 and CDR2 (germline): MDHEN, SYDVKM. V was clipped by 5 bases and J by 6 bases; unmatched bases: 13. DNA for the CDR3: TGTGCCAGCAGTGGGGAGACAGGGTTATTTGGTCAGCCCCAGCATTTT. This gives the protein CASSGETGLFGQPQHF.

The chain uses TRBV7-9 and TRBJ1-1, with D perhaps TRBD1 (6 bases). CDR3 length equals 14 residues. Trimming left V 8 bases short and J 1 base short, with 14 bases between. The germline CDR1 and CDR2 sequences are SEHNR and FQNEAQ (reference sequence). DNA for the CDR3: TGTGCCAGCGATATACAGGGCCGGAACACTGAAGCTTTCTTT. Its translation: CASDIQGRNTEAFF.

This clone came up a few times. CDR3: CAWNRGSDTQYF. The CDR3 DNA reads TGTGCCTGGAATCGGGGTTCCGATACGCAGTATTTT. The V call is TRBV30, the J call TRBJ2-3; TRBD2 might be the D (5 bases). The V end was cut by 4 bases, the J end by 6 bases, with 11 bases between. The germline gives CDR1 GTSNPN, CDR2 SVGIG (reference sequence). This CDR3 is built from 12 residues.

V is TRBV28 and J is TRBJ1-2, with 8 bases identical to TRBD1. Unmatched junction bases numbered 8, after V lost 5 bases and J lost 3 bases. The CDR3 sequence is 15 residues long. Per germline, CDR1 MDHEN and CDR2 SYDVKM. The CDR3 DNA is TGTGCCAGCAGTCCTCACTCGACAGGGGACTATGGCTACACCTTC. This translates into CASSPHSTGDYGYTF.